A single sample gave rise to the 3 T cell receptor beta chains below, sequenced in a study of T cell repertoires and leukemia-associated antigens. TCRdb called the 5' RACE reads again in MiXCR, with one record for every CDR3 protein. This sample yields 11,000 to 15,000 distinct CDR3 sequences, of which 35% to 45% are seen a single time; about 9% belongs to the top ten. Their antigens are not known. The sequencing sample was made of CD3+ T cells sorted from blood and cultured. The receptors here all came from a female donor in good health.

This clonotype was seen repeatedly, ten times or more. The chain employs TRBV6-5 and TRBJ1-2; TRBD1 aligns across 8 bases. V was clipped by 6 bases and J by 7 bases; unmatched bases: 7. The CDR3 is made up of 13 amino acids. CDR1 and CDR2 (germline): MNHEY, SVGAGI. CDR3 amino acids: CASSFGQGGGYTF. DNA for the CDR3: TGTGCCAGCAGCTTCGGACAGGGAGGTGGCTACACCTTC.

Of note for this clonotype: The junction does not match germline at one end; this may be a read error. The chain uses TRBV20-1 and TRBJ1-5; maybe TRBD1 (5 bases). The CDR3 has 15 amino acids. CDR1 is DFQATT and CDR2 is SNEGSKA in the germline V gene (reference sequence). CDR3 region: CSARGGTGQNQPRHF. The CDR3 region has the DNA TGCAGTGCTAGGGGGGGGACTGGTCAAAATCAGCCCCGGCATTTT.

This clonotype is categorized as medium-sized. The rearrangement uses TRBV20-1 and TRBJ2-3; 7 bases match TRBD2. With 6 bases clipped from V and 1 base from J, the junction kept 10 bases outside the gene matches. Germline CDR1 is DFQATT and CDR2 is SNEGSKA (reference sequence). The CDR3 sequence is 15 residues long. The CDR3 nucleotides read TGCAGTGCGGACATCCTAGCGGTACGCACAGATACGCAGTATTTT. Encoded protein: CSADILAVRTDTQYF.